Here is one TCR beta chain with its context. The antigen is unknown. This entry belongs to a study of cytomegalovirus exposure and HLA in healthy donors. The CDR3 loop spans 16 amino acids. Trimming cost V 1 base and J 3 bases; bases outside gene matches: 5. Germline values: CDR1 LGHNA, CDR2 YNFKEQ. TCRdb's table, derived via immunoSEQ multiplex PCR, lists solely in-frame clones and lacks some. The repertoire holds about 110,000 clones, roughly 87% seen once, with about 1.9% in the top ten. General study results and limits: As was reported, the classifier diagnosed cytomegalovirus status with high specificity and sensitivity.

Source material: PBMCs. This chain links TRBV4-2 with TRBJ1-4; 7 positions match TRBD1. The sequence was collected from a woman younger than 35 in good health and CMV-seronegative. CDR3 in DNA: TGTGCCAGCAGCCAAGCACCGGGACAGCCTAATGAAAAACTGTTTTTT. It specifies CASSQAPGQPNEKLFF.